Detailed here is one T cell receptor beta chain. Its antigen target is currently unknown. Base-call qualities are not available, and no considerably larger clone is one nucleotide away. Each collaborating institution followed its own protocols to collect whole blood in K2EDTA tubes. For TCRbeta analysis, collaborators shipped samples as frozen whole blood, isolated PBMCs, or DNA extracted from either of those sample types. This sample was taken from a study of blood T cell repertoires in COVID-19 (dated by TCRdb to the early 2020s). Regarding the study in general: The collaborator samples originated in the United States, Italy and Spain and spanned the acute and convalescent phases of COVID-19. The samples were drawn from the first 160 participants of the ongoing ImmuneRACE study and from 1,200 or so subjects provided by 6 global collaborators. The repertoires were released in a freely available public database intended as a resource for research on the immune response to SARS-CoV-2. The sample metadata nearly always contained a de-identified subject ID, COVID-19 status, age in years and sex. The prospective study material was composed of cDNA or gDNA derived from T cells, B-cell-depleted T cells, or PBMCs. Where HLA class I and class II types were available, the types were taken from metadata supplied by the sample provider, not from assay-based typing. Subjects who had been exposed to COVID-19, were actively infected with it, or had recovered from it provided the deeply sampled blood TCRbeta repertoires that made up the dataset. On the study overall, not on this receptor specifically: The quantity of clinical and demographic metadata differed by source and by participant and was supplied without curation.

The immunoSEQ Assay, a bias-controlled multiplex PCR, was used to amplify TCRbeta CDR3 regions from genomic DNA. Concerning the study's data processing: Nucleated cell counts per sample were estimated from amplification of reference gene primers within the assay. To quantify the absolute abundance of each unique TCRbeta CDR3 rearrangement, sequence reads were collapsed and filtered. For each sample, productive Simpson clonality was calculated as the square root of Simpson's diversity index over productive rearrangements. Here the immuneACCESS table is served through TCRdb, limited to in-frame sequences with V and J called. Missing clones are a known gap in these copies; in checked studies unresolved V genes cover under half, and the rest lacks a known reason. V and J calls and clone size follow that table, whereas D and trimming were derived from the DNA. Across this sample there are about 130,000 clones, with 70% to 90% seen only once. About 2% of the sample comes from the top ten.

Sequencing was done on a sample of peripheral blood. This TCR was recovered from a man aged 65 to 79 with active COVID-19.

The DNA sequence follows: TGTGCCAGCAGCGAATTAGATCCCGGGTCCTCCTACGAGCAGTACTTC. It translates as CASSELDPGSSYEQYF. In this chain, TRBV2 is recombined with TRBJ2-7, with no confident D gene call. Via the germline V gene, CDR1 is SNHLY and CDR2 FYNNEI. Trimming costs V 6 bases and J 0 bases, and their ends lie 18 bases apart. Spanning cysteine to phenylalanine, the CDR3 consists of 16 amino acids. Just the 48-base CDR3 DNA is kept, in frame starting at base 1.